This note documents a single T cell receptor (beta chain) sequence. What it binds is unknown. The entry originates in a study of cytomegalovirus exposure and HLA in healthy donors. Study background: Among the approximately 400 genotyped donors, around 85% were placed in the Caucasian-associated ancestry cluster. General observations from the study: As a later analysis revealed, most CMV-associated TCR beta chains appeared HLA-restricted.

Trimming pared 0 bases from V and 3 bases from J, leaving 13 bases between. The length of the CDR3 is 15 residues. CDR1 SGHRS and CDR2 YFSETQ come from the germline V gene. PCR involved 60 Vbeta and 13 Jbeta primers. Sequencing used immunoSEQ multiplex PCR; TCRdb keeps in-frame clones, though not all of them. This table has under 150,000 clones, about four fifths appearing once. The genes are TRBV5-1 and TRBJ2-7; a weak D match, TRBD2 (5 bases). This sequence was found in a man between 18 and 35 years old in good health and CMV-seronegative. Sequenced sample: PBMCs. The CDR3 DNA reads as TGCGCCAGCAGCTTGGCTTCCTCCGGGATCTACGAGCAGTACTTC. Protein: CASSLASSGIYEQYF.